This T cell receptor (beta chain) was sequenced during a study of shared clonotypes between healthy human individuals. Study summary: The people who gave samples were two women and a few men aged 18 to 49. Plates per donor: three CD4 naive, three CD4 memory, two CD8 naive, one CD8 memory. Study results and limitations: Naive subsets generally had larger estimated richness than memory subsets. In this cohort, only blood was sampled, and tissue repertoires likely differ.

Assay used: immunoSEQ multiplex PCR; TCRdb lists only in-frame clones, some missing. Here the sample spans around 1,100,000 clones, roughly 77% being singletons. The sample holds a few counts of this clone. Its target is not known. Trimming took 5 bases from V and 1 from J; bases not matched to a gene: 10. Per the germline V gene, CDR1 is SQVTM and CDR2 is ANQGSEA. The CDR3 is 16 amino acids. The rearrangement links TRBV29-1 to TRBJ2-4; TRBD2 matches at 8 bases. The source material was memory CD4+ T cells from PBMCs. Sample subset: CD45RA-negative fraction. This receptor was identified in a man aged 18 to 29 in good health. Some clones in this sample may be carry-over from other donors' samples. The CDR3 reads CSVSQAGDPAKNIQYF. The CDR3 DNA follows: TGCAGCGTTTCCCAAGCGGGGGATCCCGCCAAAAACATTCAGTACTTC.